This passage covers 10 T cell receptor beta chains from one sample sequenced in a study of blood T cells in healthy people across ages. Using a J-beta primer mix together with a sample-barcoded 5' primer, a second PCR was run for roughly 7 to 12 cycles. From the 5' RACE reads, TCRdb called clonotypes with MiXCR, one entry per CDR3 protein. In the table there are more than 550,000 distinct CDR3 sequences, roughly 20% of which are singletons. What was sequenced was blood. These TCRs come from a man aged 70-80 years in good health.

In this sample, this clonotype turned up a few times. The chain couples TRBV20-1 to TRBJ2-1; 7 bases line up with TRBD2. Germline trimming cut 1 base from V and 5 bases from J; bases unmatched to any gene: 23. There are 20 residues in the CDR3. Looked up from germline, CDR1 is DFQATT and CDR2 is SNEGSKA (reference sequence). The CDR3 DNA reads TGCAGTGCTAGAGCAAGAGAGGGCCTGATTCCTAGCGGCTTAGACAATGAGCAGTTCTTC. Translation gives CSARAREGLIPSGLDNEQFF.

The chain couples TRBV15 to TRBJ2-1, with TRBD2 as a possible D gene (6 bases). CDR1 LNHNV and CDR2 YYDKDF come from the germline V gene (reference sequence). This CDR3 comprises 15 residues. V gave up 6 bases and J gave up 6 bases, with 18 bases separating them. CDR3 loop: CATSLNSGRGNEQFF. In DNA, the CDR3 is TGTGCCACCAGTCTCAATAGCGGTAGGGGCAATGAGCAGTTCTTC.

The chain recombines TRBV28 with TRBJ2-3; tentative D call: TRBD1 (6 bases). V lost 7 bases, J lost 2 bases, and 25 bases lay in between. The germline V gene has CDR1 MDHEN and CDR2 SYDVKM. This CDR3 spans 18 amino acids. This chain's CDR3 is CASTSLGATDYTTDTQYF. DNA of the CDR3: TGTGCCAGCACGTCCTTGGGGGCTACCGACTATACCACAGATACGCAGTATTTT.

Only a few counts were recorded for this clonotype. This rearrangement joins TRBV14 to TRBJ2-1; TRBD1 or TRBD2 may be the D gene (6 bases each). Germline-derived CDR1 and CDR2 are SGHDN and FVKESK. Deletions cut 6 bases from V and 7 bases from J, with 16 bases between. The CDR3 totals 14 residues. CDR3: CASRAGQRRNEQFF. CDR3 nucleotide sequence: TGTGCCAGCAGGGCGGGACAAAGGAGGAATGAGCAGTTCTTC.

The genes are TRBV7-9 and TRBJ1-4; possible D gene TRBD1, 6 bases. The CDR3 is 15 amino acids. Germline V CDR1 and CDR2: SEHNR, FQNEAQ (reference sequence). V lost 6 bases and J 0 bases, leaving 11 bases between the germline ends. Written as DNA, the CDR3 is TGTGCCAGCAGACCTCCAGGGGCAACTAATGAAAAACTGTTTTTT. Amino acid sequence: CASRPPGATNEKLFF.

The chain joins TRBV29-1 to TRBJ2-1; unclear D gene. TRBJ2-5 matches the DNA end more closely, so the J call is doubtful. The CDR3 contains 14 residues. Germline-derived CDR1 and CDR2 are SQVTM and ANQGSEA. CDR3: CSASERFWGKTQYF. The CDR3 DNA is TGCAGCGCCTCAGAAAGGTTCTGGGGTAAGACCCAGTACTTC.

This clonotype was picked up a small number of times. A read error may produce the germline difference seen at one junction end. CDR3: CLPSPLGLQNTGELFF. DNA of the CDR3: TGCCTCCCTAGCCCACTGGGACTACAGAACACCGGGGAGCTGTTTTTT. The chain links TRBV10-3 to TRBJ2-2, with TRBD2 matching 7 bases. Germline V gives CDR1 ENHRY, CDR2 SYGVKD. The CDR3 loop spans 16 amino acids.

The chain combines TRBV7-2 with TRBJ2-3; 15 bases fit TRBD2. J was trimmed by 14 bases and V by 7 bases; bases with no gene match: 10. CDR3 length: 14 amino acids. CDR1 and CDR2 (germline): SGHTA, FQGNSA. The CDR3 region is CASILGLAGGEPYF. The CDR3 DNA is TGTGCCAGCATACTCGGACTAGCGGGAGGGGAACCGTATTTT.

This chain joins TRBV20-1 and TRBJ1-4; TRBD1 matches at 9 bases. The CDR3 is made up of 15 amino acids. With 5 bases clipped from V and 6 bases from J, the junction kept 10 bases outside the gene matches. The germline V gene encodes CDR1 DFQATT and CDR2 SNEGSKA (reference sequence). The CDR3 reads CSAPPDRGGDEKLFF. The CDR3 coding sequence is TGCAGTGCTCCTCCGGACAGGGGCGGGGATGAAAAACTGTTTTTT.

This clonotype was observed a few times. The CDR3 DNA reads as TGTGCCAGCAGCTTCGGATCCTCAGGGGTTGGCTACACCTTC. Translating gives CASSFGSSGVGYTF. This sequence joins TRBV5-8 and TRBJ1-2, with D maybe TRBD1 (6 bases). The CDR3 has 14 amino acids. The germline CDR1 and CDR2 sequences are SGHTS and YDEGEE. Trimming left V 2 bases short and J 7 bases short, with 15 bases between.